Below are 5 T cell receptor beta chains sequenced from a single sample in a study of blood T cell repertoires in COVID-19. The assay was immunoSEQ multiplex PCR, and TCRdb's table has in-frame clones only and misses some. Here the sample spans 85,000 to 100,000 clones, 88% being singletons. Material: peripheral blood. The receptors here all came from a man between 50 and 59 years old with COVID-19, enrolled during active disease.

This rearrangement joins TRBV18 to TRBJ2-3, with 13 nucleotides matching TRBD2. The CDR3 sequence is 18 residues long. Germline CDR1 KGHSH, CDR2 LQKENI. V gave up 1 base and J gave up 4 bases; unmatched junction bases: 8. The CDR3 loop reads CASSPRGLAGVRSDTQYF. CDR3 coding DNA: TGTGCCAGCTCACCACGAGGACTAGCGGGGGTGCGGTCAGATACGCAGTATTTT.

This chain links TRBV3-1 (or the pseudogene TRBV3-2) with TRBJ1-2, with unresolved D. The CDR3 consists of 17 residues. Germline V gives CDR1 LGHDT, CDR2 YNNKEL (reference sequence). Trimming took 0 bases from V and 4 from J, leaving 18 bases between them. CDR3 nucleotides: TGTGCCAGCAGCCAAGATTGCCCGGGCCCCGGGAGCTATGGCTACACCTTC. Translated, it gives CASSQDCPGPGSYGYTF.

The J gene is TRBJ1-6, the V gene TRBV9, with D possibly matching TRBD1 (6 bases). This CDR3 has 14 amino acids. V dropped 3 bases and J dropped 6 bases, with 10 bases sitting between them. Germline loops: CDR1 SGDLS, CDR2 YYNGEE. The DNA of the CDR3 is TGTGCCAGCAGCGGAGGGGGTCTTAATTCACCCCTCCACTTT. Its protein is CASSGGGLNSPLHF.

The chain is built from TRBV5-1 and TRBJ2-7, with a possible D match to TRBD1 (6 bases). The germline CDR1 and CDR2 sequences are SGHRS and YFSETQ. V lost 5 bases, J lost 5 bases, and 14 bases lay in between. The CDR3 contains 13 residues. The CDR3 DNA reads TGCGCCAGCAGGTTCGCAGGGGTGGACGAGCAGTACTTC. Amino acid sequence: CASRFAGVDEQYF.

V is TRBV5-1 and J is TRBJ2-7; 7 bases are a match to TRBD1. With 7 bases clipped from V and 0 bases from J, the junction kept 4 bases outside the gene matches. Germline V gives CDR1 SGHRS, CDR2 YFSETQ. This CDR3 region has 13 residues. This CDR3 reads CASGDSPSYEQYF. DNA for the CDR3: TGCGCCAGCGGGGACAGCCCCTCCTACGAGCAGTACTTC.